Presented here are 31 T cell receptor beta chains from one specimen sequenced in a study of blood T cell repertoires in COVID-19. Profiling relied on immunoSEQ multiplex PCR, and the TCRdb table lists in-frame clones only, not all of them. The sample yields about 390,000 clones, about 90% seen once. Sequences were obtained from peripheral blood. All receptors derive from a woman aged 55-70 years with COVID-19, enrolled during active disease.

The chain carries TRBV29-1 and TRBJ1-2; the match to TRBD1 covers 7 bases. Germline CDR1 reads SQVTM; CDR2 reads ANQGSEA. The V segment lost 2 bases and the J segment 6 bases; nucleotides outside the gene matches: 0. The CDR3 spans 11 residues. CDR3 region: CSVETGDGYTF. CDR3 sequence (DNA): TGCAGCGTTGAAACAGGGGATGGCTACACCTTC.

This rearrangement joins TRBV4-1 to TRBJ1-6, with a weak D call TRBD1 (6 bases). V shed 0 bases and J shed 2 bases, with 20 bases lying between them. The CDR3 runs 20 residues. Germline V gene data show CDR1 as MGHRA and CDR2 as YSYEKL. Here the CDR3 DNA reads TGCGCCAGCAGCCAAGAGCCACTGACGGACAGTACAACCTATAATTCACCCCTCCACTTT. Translated, it gives CASSQEPLTDSTTYNSPLHF.

This chain links TRBV24-1 with TRBJ2-2; weak D call: TRBD1 (6 bases). V was trimmed by 11 bases and J by 6 bases, leaving 12 bases between them. The CDR3 runs 12 residues. Germline V gives CDR1 KGHDR, CDR2 SFDVKD. CDR3 region: CAIKNRAGELFF. DNA for the CDR3: TGTGCCATCAAAAACAGGGCCGGGGAGCTGTTTTTT.

This chain connects TRBV5-1 to TRBJ1-4; a possible D gene is TRBD1 (6 bases). The germline gives CDR1 SGHRS, CDR2 YFSETQ. With 0 bases removed from V and 8 bases from J, the gap between germline ends came to 11 bases. This CDR3 is 14 amino acids long. The CDR3 here is CASSLDRAEEKLFF. The CDR3 region has the DNA TGCGCCAGCAGCTTGGACAGGGCGGAGGAAAAACTGTTTTTT.

The chain is built from TRBV19 and TRBJ2-5, with D uncertain. Trimming stripped 3 bases from V and 2 bases from J, with 4 bases between. Germline V gene sequence: CDR1 LNHDA, CDR2 SQIVND (reference sequence). The CDR3 runs to 12 residues. The CDR3 reads CASSMLQETQYF. For the CDR3, the DNA is TGTGCCAGTAGTATGTTACAAGAGACCCAGTACTTC.

This clone was found once. CDR3: CASTEGSYYEQYF. Here the CDR3 DNA reads TGTGCCAGCACCGAGGGATCCTACTACGAGCAGTACTTC. The chain has TRBV7-8 and TRBJ2-7; perhaps TRBD2 as D (5 bases). The V gene's germline CDR1 is SGHVS and CDR2 FQNEAQ. The germline V and J ends were trimmed by 7 bases and 3 bases, with 13 bases remaining between them. The CDR3 has 13 residues.

V usage is TRBV27 and J usage is TRBJ1-4; no definite D call. Germline loops: CDR1 MNHEY, CDR2 SMNVEV (reference sequence). The CDR3 is made up of 14 amino acids. Trimming removed 3 bases from V and 3 bases from J, with 8 bases in between. DNA of the CDR3: TGTGCCAGCAGTTTTGGCAGGTCTAATGAAAAACTGTTTTTT. Its translation is CASSFGRSNEKLFF.

The J gene is TRBJ1-1, the V gene TRBV19; 10 bases align to TRBD1. Trimming at V came to 7 bases and at J to 5 bases, leaving 7 bases not matched to a gene. The CDR3 runs to 14 residues. Germline CDR1 is LNHDA and CDR2 is SQIVND (reference sequence). This chain's CDR3 is CASTDRGPRTEAFF. The CDR3 DNA is TGTGCCAGTACTGACAGGGGGCCAAGGACTGAAGCTTTCTTT.

The genes are TRBV25-1 and TRBJ1-6; D remains unclear. Germline V gene sequence: CDR1 MGHDK, CDR2 SYGVNS. CDR3 size: 14 residues. The V gene lost 6 bases and the J gene lost 11 bases, with 17 bases spanning the gap. The CDR3 nucleotides read TGTGCCAGCAGGCATGAGGGTTTTAACGCACCCCTCCACTTT. Protein sequence: CASRHEGFNAPLHF.

The V and J genes are TRBV6-5 and TRBJ1-3; D may be TRBD1 (5 bases). The CDR3 contains 14 residues. Germline V lookup: CDR1 MNHEY, CDR2 SVGAGI. Trimming took 5 bases from V and 6 from J, leaving 14 bases between them. This CDR3 reads CASSPGRLKNTIYF. The CDR3 DNA reads TGTGCCAGCAGTCCAGGGAGGTTAAAAAACACCATATATTTT.

J is TRBJ1-4 and V is TRBV7-2; 8 nucleotides match TRBD1. The V gene end was trimmed by 6 bases and the J gene end by 11 bases; junction bases not matched to a gene: 8. The CDR3 runs 13 residues. Germline assignment: CDR1 SGHTA and CDR2 FQGNSA. CDR3 amino acids: CASRRTGLEKLFF. CDR3 nucleotide sequence: TGTGCCAGCAGGCGGACAGGGCTTGAGAAACTGTTTTTT. Looking up the rest from reference TRBV7-2 and TRBJ1-4 gives the full variable domain: GAGVSQSPSNKVTEKGKDVELRCDPISGHTALYWYRQSLGQGLEFLIYFQGNSAPDKSGLPSDRFSAERTGGSVSTLTIQRTQQEDSAVYLCASRRTGLEKLFFGSGTQLSVL.

CDR3 DNA: TGCAGTGCTAGTCGGCAGGGTGAATATAGCAATCAGCCCCAGCATTTT. It translates to CSASRQGEYSNQPQHF. The chain recombines TRBV20-1 with TRBJ1-5; weak D call: TRBD1 (5 bases). The CDR3 loop spans 16 amino acids. Germline V gives CDR1 DFQATT, CDR2 SNEGSKA (reference sequence). The V end lost 3 bases, the J end lost 0 bases, and 15 bases lay between the germline ends.

The chain employs TRBV9 and TRBJ1-3; D ambiguous. The germline V and J ends were trimmed by 0 bases and 4 bases, with 2 bases remaining between them. The V gene's germline CDR1 is SGDLS and CDR2 YYNGEE. This CDR3 has 12 amino acids. The CDR3 spells CASSVVGNTIYF. CDR3 DNA sequence: TGTGCCAGCAGCGTAGTAGGAAACACCATATATTTT.

The chain couples TRBV7-8 to TRBJ2-2; D not certain. CDR3 size: 16 residues. The germline V gene encodes CDR1 SGHVS and CDR2 FQNEAQ. Trimming took off 0 bases at V and 1 base at J, with 9 bases between the two ends. The CDR3 region has the DNA TGTGCCAGCAGCTTAGCTCGCCTATTGAACACCGGGGAGCTGTTTTTT. This translates into CASSLARLLNTGELFF.

The CDR3 DNA reads TGTGCCAGCAGTTACGCGGCGTCTCGGGGGGCCTACGAGCAGTACTTC. Translation gives CASSYAASRGAYEQYF. The rearrangement uses TRBV6-6 and TRBJ2-7; TRBD2 matches at 7 bases. Germline values: CDR1 MNHNY, CDR2 SVGAGI (reference sequence). CDR3 length: 16 amino acids. Trimming took 2 bases from V and 2 from J; bases not matched to a gene: 9.

V gene TRBV19 combines with J gene TRBJ2-6, with 7 bases fitting TRBD1. The V and J ends lost 5 bases and 0 bases, in that order; junction bases with no gene match: 10. The length of the CDR3 is 18 residues. The germline V gene encodes CDR1 LNHDA and CDR2 SQIVND (reference sequence). The CDR3: CASSLSGTAYSGANVLTF. CDR3 DNA sequence: TGTGCCAGTAGTCTCTCCGGGACAGCTTACTCTGGGGCCAACGTCCTGACTTTC.

The V gene is TRBV7-2, the J gene TRBJ1-2; a weak D match, TRBD1 (6 bases). This CDR3 region has 14 residues. Germline loops: CDR1 SGHTA, CDR2 FQGNSA. With 0 bases removed from V and 2 bases from J, the gap between germline ends came to 7 bases. The CDR3 DNA reads as TGTGCCAGCAGCTTAGCCGGACAGAACTATGGCTACACCTTC. Residues: CASSLAGQNYGYTF.

The chain uses TRBV2 and TRBJ2-5; D is uncertain. The CDR3 covers 14 residues. CDR1 is SNHLY, CDR2 FYNNEI, per germline. V lost 4 bases, J lost 4 bases, and 13 bases lay in between. CDR3 sequence (DNA): TGTGCCAGCAGTGGCGAGACTTGGTTAGAGACCCAGTACTTC. Translated: CASSGETWLETQYF.

The genes are TRBV3-1 (or the pseudogene TRBV3-2) and TRBJ2-1; a possible D gene is TRBD1 (6 bases). The germline V gene has CDR1 LGHDT and CDR2 YNNKEL (reference sequence). V lost 4 bases and J 4 bases, leaving 14 bases between the germline ends. CDR3 size: 15 residues. The DNA for the CDR3 is TGTGCCAGCAGCCGATACAGGGCTAATTACAATGAGCAGTTCTTC. Its translation: CASSRYRANYNEQFF.

Many counts were recorded for this clone. The gene calls are TRBV9 and TRBJ1-6; D is unclear. Germline-derived CDR1 and CDR2 are SGDLS and YYNGEE. CDR3 length: 15 amino acids. V was pared by 0 bases and J by 6 bases, with 10 bases between. CDR3 loop: CASSVGALLNSPLHF. In DNA form, the CDR3 reads TGTGCCAGCAGCGTAGGGGCTTTACTTAATTCACCCCTCCACTTT.

V gene TRBV3-1 (or the pseudogene TRBV3-2) combines with J gene TRBJ1-6, with 12 bases fitting TRBD1. This CDR3 is 18 amino acids long. Per germline, CDR1 LGHDT and CDR2 YNNKEL (reference sequence). Unmatched junction bases numbered 12, after V lost 6 bases and J lost 6 bases. CDR3 region: CASSPPGQGAWGNSPLHF. CDR3 DNA sequence: TGTGCCAGCAGTCCACCGGGACAGGGGGCATGGGGTAATTCACCCCTCCACTTT.

The chain links TRBV6-5 to TRBJ1-5, with D possibly matching TRBD1 (5 bases). The V gene lost 8 bases and the J gene lost 6 bases, with 11 bases spanning the gap. CDR3 length equals 12 residues. Germline CDR1 MNHEY, CDR2 SVGAGI. The CDR3 sequence: CASGSGVQPQHF. In DNA form, the CDR3 reads TGTGCCAGCGGTTCGGGGGTTCAGCCCCAGCATTTT.

The rearrangement links TRBV19 to TRBJ1-1; D gene uncertain. V was clipped by 3 bases and J by 5 bases, with 7 bases between them. CDR1 and CDR2 (germline): LNHDA, SQIVND (reference sequence). The CDR3 sequence is 12 residues long. CDR3 in amino acids: CASSIRETEAFF. The CDR3 region has the DNA TGTGCCAGTAGTATTAGGGAGACTGAAGCTTTCTTT.

V and J are TRBV7-2 and TRBJ1-5, with D possibly matching TRBD1 (6 bases). Trimming stripped 3 bases from V and 1 base from J, with 10 bases between. Per the germline V gene, CDR1 is SGHTA and CDR2 is FQGNSA. This CDR3 is built from 15 residues. The CDR3 loop reads CASSLGDTSNQPQHF. The CDR3 nucleotides read TGTGCCAGCAGCTTGGGGGACACAAGCAATCAGCCCCAGCATTTT. The complete variable domain, with remaining parts taken from reference TRBV7-2 and TRBJ1-5, reads GAGVSQSPSNKVTEKGKDVELRCDPISGHTALYWYRQSLGQGLEFLIYFQGNSAPDKSGLPSDRFSAERTGGSVSTLTIQRTQQEDSAVYLCASSLGDTSNQPQHFGDGTRLSIL.

The gene calls are TRBV14 and TRBJ1-2, with 7 bases aligning to TRBD1. J gave up 4 bases and V 4 bases, and 6 bases lay outside the gene matches. Germline V lookup: CDR1 SGHDN, CDR2 FVKESK. This CDR3 has 14 residues. The CDR3 sequence: CASSPSTGRYGYTF. CDR3 coding DNA: TGTGCCAGCAGCCCTTCGACAGGGCGCTATGGCTACACCTTC. The full variable domain, completed using reference TRBV14 and TRBJ1-2, is EAGVTQFPSHSVIEKGQTVTLRCDPISGHDNLYWYRRVMGKEIKFLLHFVKESKQDESGMPNNRFLAERTGGTYSTLKVQPAELEDSGVYFCASSPSTGRYGYTFGSGTRLTVV.

The gene calls are TRBV30 and TRBJ1-2; maybe TRBD1 (5 bases). This CDR3 contains 14 residues. The V gene's germline CDR1 is GTSNPN and CDR2 SVGIG (reference sequence). Between the trimmed V and J ends, which lost 2 bases and 5 bases, there was a span of 15 bases. For the CDR3, the DNA is TGTGCCTGGAGTACCTTGGGGCAGGGATATGGCTACACCTTC. Its translation is CAWSTLGQGYGYTF.

The genes are TRBV12-5 and TRBJ2-3; the match to TRBD2 covers 13 bases. Germline CDR1 LGHNT, CDR2 FRNRAP. This CDR3 comprises 16 residues. With V trimmed by 6 bases and J by 6 bases, 9 bases remained unmatched. In DNA, the CDR3 is TGTGCTAGTGGCCAAGGACTAGCGGGGGCAAGCGATACGCAGTATTTT. It codes for CASGQGLAGASDTQYF.

The CDR3 region is CASSSGTSGTGELFF. The CDR3 nucleotides read TGTGCCAGCAGCTCCGGGACTAGTGGCACCGGGGAGCTGTTTTTT. The rearrangement links TRBV11-2 to TRBJ2-2; TRBD2 matches at 8 bases. V shed 4 bases and J 4 bases; nucleotides not matched to a gene: 5. The CDR3 has 15 amino acids. The germline gives CDR1 SGHAT, CDR2 FQNNGV.

The CDR3 loop is CASSLGGASSYNEQFF. In nucleotides, the CDR3 is TGTGCCAGCAGCTTAGGGGGGGCCAGCTCCTACAATGAGCAGTTCTTC. The chain combines TRBV7-3 with TRBJ2-1; a weak D match, TRBD2 (7 bases). V was trimmed by 2 bases and J by 0 bases, leaving 11 bases between them. Germline V lookup: CDR1 SGHTA, CDR2 FQGTGA. The CDR3 extends over 16 amino acids.

The chain joins TRBV28 to TRBJ1-5; 9 nucleotides line up with TRBD1. Trimming removed 5 bases from V and 6 bases from J; junction bases left unmatched: 5. CDR3 size: 14 residues. CDR1 is MDHEN and CDR2 is SYDVKM in the germline V gene. CDR3 amino acids: CASSPGQGGQPQHF. The CDR3 DNA reads TGTGCCAGCAGTCCGGGACAGGGCGGTCAGCCCCAGCATTTT.

The chain uses TRBV4-1 and TRBJ2-2, with D perhaps matching TRBD1 (6 bases). Trimming shortened V by 1 base and J by 2 bases, and 11 bases separated the two germline ends. The germline gives CDR1 MGHRA, CDR2 YSYEKL. The CDR3 is made up of 16 amino acids. CDR3 sequence: CASSQARDINTGELFF. The CDR3, as DNA: TGCGCCAGCAGCCAAGCAAGGGACATCAACACCGGGGAGCTGTTTTTT.